This TCR beta chain emerged from a study of T-cell reconstitution after alpha-beta-depleted transplantation in children. The library targeted TCRbeta and was prepared with unique molecular identifiers. In TCRdb, the PCR reads were re-called with MiXCR into one record per CDR3 protein. Found here are 600,000 or so distinct CDR3 sequences, 23% of them singletons; the top ten hold 13% to 15%. The table lists this clonotype with many counts. Germline CDR1 DFQATT, CDR2 SNEGSKA (reference sequence). This CDR3 is 14 amino acids long. V was trimmed by 7 bases and J by 0 bases, leaving 14 bases between them. The input for sequencing was PBMCs, mostly from graft donor cells, taken 360 days after TCRalphabeta/CD19-depleted stem cell transplant. This clonotype originated in a boy in the first two years of life who had a stem cell transplant for acute myeloid leukemia, so the T cells may come from the graft donor. The chain employs TRBV20-1 and TRBJ2-3; tentatively, D is TRBD2 (5 bases). CDR3 loop: CSVHRGSSTDTQYF. CDR3 coding DNA: TGCAGTGTCCATAGAGGGTCTAGCACAGATACGCAGTATTTT.